The sequence of this TCR beta chain was determined in a study of memory CD4+ T cells and cytomegalovirus serostatus. Trimming at V came to 5 bases and at J to 5 bases, leaving 4 bases not matched to a gene. This CDR3 has 14 amino acids. The germline gives CDR1 MNHEY, CDR2 SVGAGI. The method was immunoSEQ multiplex PCR; TCRdb's version includes in-frame clones alone and lacks a portion of them. Among about 59,000 clones listed, about 81% were seen once. The sort gate was single viable CD3+CD4+CD8-CD45RO+ cells for memory CD4+ T cells. The V gene is TRBV6-5, the J gene TRBJ1-4; 8 bases align to TRBD1. This TCR derives from an adult in good health and CMV-seronegative. Material for sequencing was memory CD4+ T cells from blood. Here the CDR3 DNA reads TGTGCCAGCAGTGACAGGGGTCGGAATGAAAAACTGTTTTTT. As protein: CASSDRGRNEKLFF.